The 9 T cell receptor beta chains presented below share a single source sample, sequenced in a study of shared clonotypes between healthy human individuals. Only in-frame clones appear in the TCRdb table, and some are missing; sequencing was by immunoSEQ multiplex PCR. Of fewer than 600,000 clones in the sample, around 75% were seen once. The sample consisted of PBMCs. These receptors were collected from a woman between 35 and 50 years old in good health. Some clones in this sample may be carry-over from other donors' samples.

The rearrangement links TRBV15 to TRBJ2-7; D is perhaps TRBD1 (6 bases). The V gene lost 0 bases and the J gene lost 8 bases, with 20 bases spanning the gap. Germline assignment: CDR1 LNHNV and CDR2 YYDKDF (reference sequence). The CDR3 loop spans 16 amino acids. CDR3 sequence: CATSRDVAGESKKQYF. CDR3 bases: TGTGCCACCAGCAGAGATGTGGCAGGGGAAAGTAAGAAGCAGTACTTC.

This chain joins TRBV4-1 and TRBJ2-2; 8 nucleotides agree with TRBD2. Germline V gene lookup returns CDR1 MGHRA and CDR2 YSYEKL. The CDR3 runs to 16 residues. J gave up 0 bases and V 4 bases, and 4 bases lay outside the gene matches. The CDR3 region has the DNA TGCGCCAGCAGCCGCCTTAGCGGGACGAACACCGGGGAGCTGTTTTTT. The encoded protein is CASSRLSGTNTGELFF.

The rearrangement uses TRBV2 and TRBJ1-1; 7 nucleotides align to TRBD1. Losses at the gene ends were 11 bases for V and 3 bases for J; bases not matched to a gene: 6. The CDR3 is 12 amino acids. Germline values: CDR1 SNHLY, CDR2 FYNNEI. CDR3: CACTQGYTEAFF. DNA of the CDR3: TGTGCCTGTACACAGGGGTACACTGAAGCTTTCTTT.

This clone was counted only a few times. The gene calls are TRBV5-1 and TRBJ1-2; no definite D call. The CDR3 has 15 amino acids. V dropped 0 bases and J dropped 6 bases, with 15 bases sitting between them. CDR1 SGHRS and CDR2 YFSETQ come from the germline V gene. Written as DNA, the CDR3 is TGCGCCAGCAGCTTGGCCCAGGAAGCTCATGATGGCTACACCTTC. Translating it yields CASSLAQEAHDGYTF.

CDR3 in DNA: TGTGCCAGCAGTGTTGGACTAGCGGGAACCCCCCCAGGATACGAGCAGTACTTC. Translated: CASSVGLAGTPPGYEQYF. The V gene is TRBV6-1, the J gene TRBJ2-7; TRBD2 matches 12 bases. The trim removed 4 bases at V and 4 bases at J, leaving 14 bases unmatched. In germline, CDR1 is MNHNS, CDR2 SASEGT. The CDR3 contains 18 residues.

The V and J genes are TRBV2 and TRBJ2-1, with 14 bases fitting TRBD2. Per germline, CDR1 SNHLY and CDR2 FYNNEI. V gave up 6 bases and J gave up 1 base; unmatched junction bases: 8. The CDR3 is 18 amino acids. CDR3 loop: CASRLGTSGRGSYNEQFF. CDR3 nucleotides: TGTGCCAGCAGGTTGGGGACTAGCGGGAGAGGGTCCTACAATGAGCAGTTCTTC.

Here the CDR3 reads CSVEPGQTYGYTF. The DNA for the CDR3 is TGCAGCGTTGAGCCGGGACAGACCTATGGCTACACCTTC. The rearrangement uses TRBV29-1 and TRBJ1-2; TRBD1 matches 7 bases. The CDR3 covers 13 residues. V gave up 3 bases and J gave up 4 bases; unmatched junction bases: 5. Germline V gene sequence: CDR1 SQVTM, CDR2 ANQGSEA.

The J gene is TRBJ2-3, the V gene TRBV14, with 7 bases that match TRBD1. The V segment lost 3 bases and the J segment 5 bases; nucleotides outside the gene matches: 8. The CDR3 covers 15 residues. Germline V gives CDR1 SGHDN, CDR2 FVKESK. CDR3 sequence reads: CASSQISGQRDTQYF. In DNA, the CDR3 is TGTGCCAGCAGCCAGATATCGGGACAGCGAGATACGCAGTATTTT.

This chain connects TRBV2 to TRBJ2-1; 9 positions agree with TRBD1. Trimming took 0 bases from V and 7 from J; bases not matched to a gene: 1. The CDR3 has 14 residues. Germline loops: CDR1 SNHLY, CDR2 FYNNEI. In nucleotides, the CDR3 is TGTGCCAGCAGTGAAGCGGGGACAGGGAATGAGCAGTTCTTC. It encodes CASSEAGTGNEQFF.